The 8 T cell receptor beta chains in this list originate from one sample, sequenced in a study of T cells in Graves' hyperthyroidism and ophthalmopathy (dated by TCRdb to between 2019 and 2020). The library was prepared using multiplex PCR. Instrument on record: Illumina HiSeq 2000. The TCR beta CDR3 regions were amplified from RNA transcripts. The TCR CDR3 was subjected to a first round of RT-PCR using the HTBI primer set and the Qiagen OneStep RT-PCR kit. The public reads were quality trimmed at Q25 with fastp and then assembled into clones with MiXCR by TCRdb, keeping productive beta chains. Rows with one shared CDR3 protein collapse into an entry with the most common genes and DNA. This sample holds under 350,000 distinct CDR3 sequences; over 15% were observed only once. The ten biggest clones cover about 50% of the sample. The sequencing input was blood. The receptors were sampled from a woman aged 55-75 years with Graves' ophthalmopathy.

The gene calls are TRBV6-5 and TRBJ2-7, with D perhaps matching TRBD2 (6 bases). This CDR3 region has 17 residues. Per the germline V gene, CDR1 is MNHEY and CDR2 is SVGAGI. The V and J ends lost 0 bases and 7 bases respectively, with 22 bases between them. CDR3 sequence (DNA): TGTGCCAGCAGTTACTCGCACAGATCACCCTCCGCGGGAGAGCAGTACTTC. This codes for CASSYSHRSPSAGEQYF.

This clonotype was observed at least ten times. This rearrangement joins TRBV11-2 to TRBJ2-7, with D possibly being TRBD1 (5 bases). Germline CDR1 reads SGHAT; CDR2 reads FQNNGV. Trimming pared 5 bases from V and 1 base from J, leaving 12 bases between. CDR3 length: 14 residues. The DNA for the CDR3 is TGTGCCAGCAGCAGGTTGACAGCTTCCTACGAGCAGTACTTC. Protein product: CASSRLTASYEQYF.

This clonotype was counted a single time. This CDR3 is CASSQDRRGTGYTF. Written as DNA, the CDR3 is TGCGCCAGCAGCCAAGATAGGCGAGGAACCGGCTACACCTTC. V is TRBV4-3 and J is TRBJ1-2, with D unclear. CDR3 length: 14 residues. CDR1 is LGHNA and CDR2 is YSLEER in the germline V gene. The ends were cut back, 0 bases at V and 8 bases at J, with 13 bases in the middle.

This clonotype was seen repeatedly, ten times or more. The CDR3: CASSLYGGAGGYTF. CDR3 bases: TGTGCCAGCAGCTTATACGGGGGCGCCGGGGGCTACACCTTC. The V call is TRBV11-2, the J call TRBJ1-2, with D perhaps matching TRBD1 (6 bases). The CDR3 runs to 14 residues. V was cut by 2 bases and J by 8 bases, with 15 bases left in between. Per the germline V gene, CDR1 is SGHAT and CDR2 is FQNNGV.

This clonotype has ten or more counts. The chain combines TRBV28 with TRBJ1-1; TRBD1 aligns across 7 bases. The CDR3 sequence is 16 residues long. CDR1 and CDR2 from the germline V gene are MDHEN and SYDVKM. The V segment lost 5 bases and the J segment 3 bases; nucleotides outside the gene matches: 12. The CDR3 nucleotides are TGTGCCAGCAGTCCCCAACCAGGGGGGCGGCACACTGAAGCTTTCTTT. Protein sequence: CASSPQPGGRHTEAFF.

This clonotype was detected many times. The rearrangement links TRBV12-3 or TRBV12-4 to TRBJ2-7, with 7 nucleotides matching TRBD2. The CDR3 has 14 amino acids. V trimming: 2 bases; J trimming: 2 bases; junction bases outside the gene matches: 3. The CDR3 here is CASSLYGGAYEQYF. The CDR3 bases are TGTGCCAGCAGTTTATATGGGGGGGCCTACGAGCAGTACTTC.

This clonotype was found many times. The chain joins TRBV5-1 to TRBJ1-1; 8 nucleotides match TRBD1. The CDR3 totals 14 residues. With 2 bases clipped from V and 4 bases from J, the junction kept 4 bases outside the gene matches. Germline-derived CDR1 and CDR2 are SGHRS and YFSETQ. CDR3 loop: CASSFSDRGTEAFF. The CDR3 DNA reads TGCGCCAGCAGCTTCTCCGACAGGGGCACTGAAGCTTTCTTT.

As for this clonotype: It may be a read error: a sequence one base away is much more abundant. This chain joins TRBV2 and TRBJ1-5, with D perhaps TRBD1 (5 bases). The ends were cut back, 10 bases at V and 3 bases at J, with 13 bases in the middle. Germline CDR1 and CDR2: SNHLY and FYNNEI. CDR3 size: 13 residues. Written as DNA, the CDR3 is TGTGCCAACGGGGGGGAGTACAATCAGCCCCAGCATTTT. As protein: CANGGEYNQPQHF.